These T cell receptor beta chains were read from a single sample in a study of sequential checkpoint blockade in melanoma. Produced via immunoSEQ multiplex PCR; TCRdb's table is partial and in-frame only. Of fewer than 15,000 clones listed, roughly four fifths are singletons. The specimen comprised CD8+ T cells sorted from blood (inferred from file names), sampled from a patient given nivolumab and ipilimumab in sequence. These receptors came from a human donor with melanoma. Both conserved end residues are part of each CDR3. The D gene is left open where the match is weak. Rows give clone size only sometimes, using once, few, many, or a class for an expanded clone.

V gene	clone size	D gene	J gene	CDR3 protein	CDR3 DNA
TRBV5-1	-	-	TRBJ2-1	CASSLGQSSYNEQFF	TGCGCCAGCAGCCTAGGACAGAGCTCCTACAATGAGCAGTTCTTC
TRBV19	-	-	TRBJ1-2	CASSLGLNYGYTF	TGTGCCAGTAGCCTTGGCCTCAACTATGGCTACACCTTC
TRBV27	-	-	TRBJ2-7	CASSSEVGSYEQYF	TGTGCCAGCAGTTCCGAGGTAGGCTCCTACGAGCAGTACTTC
TRBV19	once	TRBD1	TRBJ1-1	CASNPKQGAKTEAFF	TGTGCCAGTAACCCGAAACAGGGGGCGAAGACTGAAGCTTTCTTT
TRBV2	-	TRBD1	TRBJ1-4	CASSGTTGGEKLFF	TGTGCCAGCAGTGGGACTACAGGGGGTGAAAAACTGTTTTTT
TRBV5-6	-	TRBD2	TRBJ2-1	CASSPGTSSFNEQFF	TGTGCCAGCAGCCCCGGGACTAGCTCCTTCAATGAGCAGTTCTTC
TRBV5-4	-	TRBD1	TRBJ1-2	CASSTTGSPYGYTF	TGTGCCAGCAGCACGACAGGGAGTCCCTATGGCTACACCTTC
TRBV23-1	-	-	TRBJ1-5	CASSITIGQVPGSNQPQHF	TGCGCCAGCAGCATCACGATTGGACAAGTCCCAGGAAGCAATCAGCCCCAGCATTTT
TRBV25-1	-	-	TRBJ2-1	CASRTGYFWFF	TGTGCCAGCAGGACTGGCTACTTTTGGTTCTTC
TRBV7-9	-	TRBD2	TRBJ2-7	CASSRTSGSYEQYF	TGTGCCAGCAGCCGGACTAGCGGGAGCTACGAGCAGTACTTC
TRBV28	-	TRBD1	TRBJ1-4	CASSSRQGVVEKLFF	TGTGCCAGCAGTTCCCGACAGGGTGTTGTCGAAAAACTGTTTTTT
TRBV23-1	-	-	TRBJ2-7	CASRRQGGYEQYF	TGCGCCAGCAGACGACAGGGAGGCTACGAGCAGTACTTC
TRBV7-2	-	-	TRBJ2-7	CASSLGGWGSYEQYF	TGTGCCAGCAGCTTAGGAGGGTGGGGCTCCTACGAGCAGTACTTC
TRBV27	-	TRBD2	TRBJ2-7	CASSLQREGPYEQYF	TGTGCCAGCAGTTTACAGCGGGAGGGCCCTTACGAGCAGTACTTT
TRBV11-2	-	-	TRBJ2-5	CASSPEVGETQYF	TGTGCCAGCAGCCCAGAGGTGGGTGAGACCCAGTACTTC
TRBV15	-	TRBD2	TRBJ2-7	CATSRAGQPGLNYEQYF	TGTGCCACCAGCAGAGCGGGGCAACCGGGACTAAACTACGAGCAGTACTTC
TRBV14	-	TRBD2	TRBJ2-3	CASSQETSGGADTQYF	TGTGCCAGCAGCCAAGAAACCAGCGGGGGGGCGGATACGCAGTATTTT
TRBV11-3	-	TRBD2	TRBJ2-3	CASSSTRTRYIDTQYF	TGTGCCAGCAGCTCCACGAGGACTAGGTACATAGATACGCAGTATTTT
TRBV19	-	-	TRBJ2-7	CASMGRLSYEQYF	TGTGCCAGTATGGGGCGGCTCTCCTACGAGCAGTACTTC
TRBV9	-	-	TRBJ1-2	CASSVAGRGGWYGYTF	TGTGCCAGCAGCGTAGCGGGCAGGGGCGGGTGGTATGGCTACACCTTC
TRBV28	-	TRBD1	TRBJ2-7	CASSFSGQGPSYEQYF	TGTGCCAGCAGTTTCTCGGGACAGGGACCCTCCTACGAGCAGTACTTC
TRBV7-9	few	TRBD1	TRBJ1-5	CASSLDRDRLQPQHF	TGTGCCAGCAGCCTAGACCGGGACAGGCTTCAGCCCCAGCATTTT
TRBV6-5	once	-	TRBJ1-2	CASSRDTNYGYTF	TGTGCCAGCAGCCGGGACACCAACTATGGCTACACCTTC
TRBV23-1	-	-	TRBJ1-1	CASSQSSRAGASNTEAFF	TGCGCCAGCAGTCAATCGAGTCGGGCAGGGGCATCTAACACTGAAGCTTTCTTT
TRBV7-9	-	-	TRBJ2-3	CASSPPGISTDTQYF	TGTGCCAGCAGCCCTCCCGGGATTAGCACAGATACGCAGTATTTT
TRBV4-1	-	TRBD1	TRBJ2-7	CASSQERDRPYEQYF	TGCGCCAGCAGCCAAGAGAGGGACAGGCCCTACGAGCAGTACTTC
TRBV29-1	-	TRBD1	TRBJ2-2	CSVEGSGTGETGELFF	TGCAGCGTCGAAGGTTCGGGCACAGGGGAGACCGGGGAGCTGTTTTTT